The 14 T cell receptor beta chains listed next were all sequenced from one sample in a study of blood T cell repertoires in COVID-19. Sequenced by immunoSEQ multiplex PCR; TCRdb stores in-frame clones only, minus some. Of roughly 230,000 clones listed, 80% to 90% are singletons. The sample was PBMCs or T cells enriched from blood (not recorded which). These receptors came from a woman in her forties or fifties who had been exposed to COVID-19.

This clone was observed once. This chain links TRBV27 with TRBJ1-1, with D maybe TRBD1 (5 bases). The germline V and J ends were trimmed by 6 bases and 1 base, with 12 bases remaining between them. CDR1 is MNHEY and CDR2 is SMNVEV in the germline V gene (reference sequence). CDR3 length equals 14 residues. This CDR3 is CASRKPGGNTEAFF. The CDR3 DNA sequence: TGTGCCAGCAGAAAACCGGGGGGGAACACTGAAGCTTTCTTT.

This chain joins TRBV5-6 and TRBJ2-7, with D possibly matching TRBD1 (6 bases). The CDR3 extends over 16 amino acids. Germline assignment: CDR1 SGHDT and CDR2 YYEEEE. V was cut by 5 bases and J by 3 bases, with 21 bases left in between. The CDR3 protein is CASRSYWTDPSYEQYF. The DNA of the CDR3 is TGTGCCAGCAGGTCCTACTGGACAGACCCTAGCTACGAGCAGTACTTC.

V and J are TRBV6-5 and TRBJ1-1; a possible D gene is TRBD1 (6 bases). CDR1 MNHEY and CDR2 SVGAGI come from the germline V gene. CDR3 length: 15 amino acids. V lost 6 bases and J 4 bases, leaving 18 bases between the germline ends. DNA of the CDR3: TGTGCCAGCAGAACCATCACAGGGTTGACCACTGAAGCTTTCTTT. Residues: CASRTITGLTTEAFF.

Only one count was recorded for this clone. The V call is TRBV19, the J call TRBJ2-2; TRBD2 might be the D (6 bases). CDR3 length: 18 residues. Germline V gives CDR1 LNHDA, CDR2 SQIVND (reference sequence). Trimming cost V 0 bases and J 4 bases, with 18 bases left between them. As DNA, the CDR3 is TGTGCCAGTAGTATAGAACTACAAGTGCGGGACCTCACCGGGGAGCTGTTTTTT. Encoded protein: CASSIELQVRDLTGELFF.

The chain employs TRBV2 and TRBJ2-7; 9 nucleotides align to TRBD2. The CDR3 totals 18 residues. Trimming removed 3 bases from V and 4 bases from J; junction bases left unmatched: 16. Germline V lookup: CDR1 SNHLY, CDR2 FYNNEI. The CDR3 spells CASSDLKNSGGHLYEQYF. The CDR3 DNA reads TGTGCCAGCAGTGACCTTAAGAATAGCGGGGGCCATTTATACGAGCAGTACTTC.

The genes are TRBV10-1 and TRBJ2-7, with D unresolved. The V gene's germline CDR1 is WNHNN and CDR2 SYGVQD (reference sequence). Trimming took 6 bases from V and 2 from J, leaving 14 bases between them. The CDR3 covers 14 residues. The CDR3 sequence is CASRAIGRTYEQYF. Here the CDR3 DNA reads TGCGCCAGCAGGGCCATAGGCAGGACCTACGAGCAGTACTTC.

The rearrangement joins TRBV10-3 to TRBJ2-1; 7 bases map to TRBD1. CDR1 ENHRY and CDR2 SYGVKD come from the germline V gene. This CDR3 spans 12 amino acids. The J segment lost 10 bases and the V segment lost 10 bases, leaving 10 bases of the junction unmatched. CDR3 DNA sequence: TGTGCCAGCCGACTACAGGGGTCGGAGCAGTTCTTC. The encoded protein is CASRLQGSEQFF.

This clone appeared a single time. The J gene is TRBJ1-1, the V gene TRBV28; no clear D gene. The germline CDR1 and CDR2 sequences are MDHEN and SYDVKM. The CDR3 totals 14 residues. The V and J ends lost 2 bases and 8 bases respectively, with 15 bases between them. Written as DNA, the CDR3 is TGTGCCAGCAGTTTACGGGGTACGGTAAAGGAAGCTTTCTTT. It translates to CASSLRGTVKEAFF.

The gene calls are TRBV12-3 or TRBV12-4 and TRBJ1-1; D call uncertain. The CDR3 sequence is 13 residues long. V was trimmed by 3 bases and J by 6 bases, leaving 11 bases between them. The CDR3 nucleotides are TGTGCCAGCAGTTTTCTGTTTTTATCTGAAGCTTTCTTT. It is translated as CASSFLFLSEAFF.

The V call is TRBV5-1, the J call TRBJ1-5; 9 positions agree with TRBD1. Trimming removed 3 bases from V and 4 bases from J; junction bases left unmatched: 5. Looked up from germline, CDR1 is SGHRS and CDR2 is YFSETQ. CDR3 size: 15 residues. CDR3 in amino acids: CASSWGDRGNQPQHF. The CDR3 region has the DNA TGCGCCAGCAGCTGGGGTGACAGGGGGAATCAGCCCCAGCATTTT.

The V gene is TRBV5-5, the J gene TRBJ2-3; 9 bases are shared with TRBD2. V shed 5 bases, J shed 3 bases, and the junction held 1 base outside the gene matches. The CDR3 is 13 residues long. Germline CDR1 SGHKS, CDR2 YYEKEE (reference sequence). CDR3 sequence reads: CASRTSGTDTQYF. In nucleotides, the CDR3 is TGTGCCAGCAGGACTAGCGGAACAGATACGCAGTATTTT. Complete variable domain (other parts from reference TRBV5-5 and TRBJ2-3): DAGVTQSPTHLIKTRGQQVTLRCSPISGHKSVSWYQQVLGQGPQFIFQYYEKEERGRGNFPDRFSARQFPNYSSELNVNALLLGDSALYLCASRTSGTDTQYFGPGTRLTVL.

This clone occurred many times. The V gene is TRBV30, the J gene TRBJ1-2; 7 bases match TRBD1. Germline CDR1 is GTSNPN and CDR2 is SVGIG (reference sequence). V trimming: 3 bases; J trimming: 6 bases; junction bases outside the gene matches: 7. This CDR3 is built from 13 residues. The DNA for the CDR3 is TGTGCCTGGAGCGGGGACAGAAGAAATGGCTACACCTTC. Translation gives CAWSGDRRNGYTF.

This chain joins TRBV7-9 and TRBJ1-1; 9 bases are a match to TRBD1. With V trimmed by 4 bases and J by 8 bases, 5 bases remained unmatched. The CDR3 sequence is 13 residues long. CDR1 is SEHNR, CDR2 FQNEAQ, per germline (reference sequence). CDR3 nucleotides: TGTGCCAGCAGCTCCGGGGACAGGGTAGAAGCTTTCTTT. Protein: CASSSGDRVEAFF. Based on the CDR3 plus reference TRBV7-9 and TRBJ1-1, the full variable domain is DTGVSQNPRHKITKRGQNVTFRCDPISEHNRLYWYRQTLGQGPEFLTYFQNEAQLEKSRLLSDRFSAERPKGSFSTLEIQRTEQGDSAMYLCASSSGDRVEAFFGQGTRLTVV.

The chain joins TRBV5-5 to TRBJ2-3; the D gene is possibly TRBD2 (7 bases). The V and J ends lost 4 bases and 2 bases respectively, with 11 bases between them. This CDR3 is built from 14 residues. Germline loops: CDR1 SGHKS, CDR2 YYEKEE (reference sequence). CDR3: CASSIGGATDTQYF. CDR3 DNA sequence: TGTGCCAGCAGCATAGGGGGGGCCACAGATACGCAGTATTTT.